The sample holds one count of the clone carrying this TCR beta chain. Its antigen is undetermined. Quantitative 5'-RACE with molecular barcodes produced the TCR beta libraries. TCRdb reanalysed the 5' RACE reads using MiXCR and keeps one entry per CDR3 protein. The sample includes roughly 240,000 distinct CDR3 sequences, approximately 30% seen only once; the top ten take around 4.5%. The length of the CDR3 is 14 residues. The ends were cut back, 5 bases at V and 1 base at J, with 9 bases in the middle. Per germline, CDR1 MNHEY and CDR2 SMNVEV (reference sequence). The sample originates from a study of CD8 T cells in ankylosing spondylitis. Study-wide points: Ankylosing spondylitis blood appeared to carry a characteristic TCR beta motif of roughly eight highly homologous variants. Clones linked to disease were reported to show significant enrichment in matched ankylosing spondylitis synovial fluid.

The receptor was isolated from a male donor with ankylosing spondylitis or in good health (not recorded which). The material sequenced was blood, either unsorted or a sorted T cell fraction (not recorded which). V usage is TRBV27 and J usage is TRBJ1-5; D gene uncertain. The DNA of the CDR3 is TGTGCCAGCAGTCCCGCATTGAGCAATCAGCCCCAGCATTTT. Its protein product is CASSPALSNQPQHF.